These 14 T cell receptor delta chains were sequenced from one sample in a study of gamma-delta chains in newborns, infants, children (dated by TCRdb to the late 2010s). Sequencing took place on an Illumina MiSeq. In TCRdb, clones were called once more from the public reads by CATT, and rows of identical DNA were later combined. This sample holds more than 3,500 delta-chain clones; approximately 2% were observed only once. The ten largest make up roughly 8.8% of the sample. The sample was blood. The receptors were gathered from a child who was a newborn, infant or young child, either healthy, febrile or measles-vaccinated (not recorded which).

Within the sample, this clone is medium-sized. Other DNA sequences in the same sample also yield this CDR3. This sequence joins TRDV1 and TRDJ2; 9 bases map to TRDD3. This CDR3 has 26 residues. V lost 2 bases, J lost 0 bases, and 31 bases stayed unmatched. The germline V gene has CDR1 TSWWSYY and CDR2 QGS. In DNA, the CDR3 is TGTGCTCTTGGGGAAAGGTTTGGCCTTCCCCGGGATTGGGGGATATGGGGAGGGTCTTTGACAGCACAACTCTTCTTT. Protein product: CALGERFGLPRDWGIWGGSLTAQLFF.

A few counts support this clone. At one of its ends the junction is not consistent with the germline gene, which may arise from a read error. V is TRDV2 and J is TRDJ2; TRDD3 agrees at 7 bases. The CDR3 consists of 15 residues. From germline, CDR1 is GEAIGNYY and CDR2 EKD. The CDR3 sequence is CACDALGGPTAQLFF. CDR3 DNA sequence: TGCGCCTGTGACGCTCTGGGGGGCCCGACAGCACAACTCTTCTTT.

About this clone itself: Since a much larger clone is just one base distant, this may be a read error. The chain employs TRDV1 and TRDJ2, with 10 bases that match TRDD3. This CDR3 contains 23 residues. Germline lookup yields CDR1 TSWWSYY and CDR2 QGS. The J segment lost 0 bases and the V segment lost 1 base, leaving 20 bases of the junction unmatched. CDR3 residues: CALGEPRSALVLGDSPLTAQLFF. As DNA, the CDR3 is TGTGCTCTTGGGGAACCTAGGTCGGCCCTTGTACTGGGGGATTCCCCTTTGACAGCACAACTCTTCTTT.

By share of the sample, this clone is medium-sized. The chain recombines TRDV2 with TRDJ3; 9 nucleotides agree with TRDD3. Germline V gene data show CDR1 as GEAIGNYY and CDR2 as EKD. V was pared by 1 base and J by 0 bases, with 6 bases of the junction left unmatched. The CDR3 consists of 19 residues. CDR3: CACDTLDWGSSWDTRQMFF. CDR3 nucleotides: TGTGCCTGTGACACTCTCGACTGGGGGAGCTCCTGGGACACCCGACAGATGTTTTTC.

The chain employs TRDV2 and TRDJ2, with D perhaps matching TRDD3 (5 bases). Germline V gene data show CDR1 as GEAIGNYY and CDR2 as EKD. Trimming removed 2 bases at V and 4 bases at J, with 13 bases between. CDR3 length equals 15 residues. The CDR3 protein is CACDRLGGQTAQLFF. CDR3 sequence (DNA): TGTGCCTGTGACAGGCTGGGAGGTCAGACAGCACAACTCTTCTTT.

The chain has TRDV2 and TRDJ3, with D possibly being TRDD3 (6 bases). The CDR3 spans 17 residues. V was cut by 0 bases and J by 0 bases, with 8 bases left in between. In germline, CDR1 is GEAIGNYY, CDR2 EKD. CDR3 nucleotides: TGTGCCTGTGACACCTGGGATAGCTCCTGGGACACCCGACAGATGTTTTTC. Translating gives CACDTWDSSWDTRQMFF.

This clone has only a few counts. The chain couples TRDV1 to TRDJ1, with 8 bases fitting TRDD3. Germline trimming cut 4 bases from V and 0 bases from J; bases unmatched to any gene: 16. The germline V gene encodes CDR1 TSWWSYY and CDR2 QGS. This CDR3 is 19 amino acids long. The CDR3 DNA is TGTGCTCTTGGGGGAACGGGACCCGTACTGGGGGTGTACACCGATAAACTCATCTTT. It encodes CALGGTGPVLGVYTDKLIF.

On this clone itself: This may be a read error, as it is one base from a much larger clone. This sequence joins TRDV2 and TRDJ1; D gene uncertain. Trimming removed 4 bases from V and 0 bases from J, with 14 bases in between. From germline, CDR1 is GEAIGNYY and CDR2 EKD. There are 15 residues in the CDR3. The CDR3 is CACETEGTYTDKLIF. CDR3 bases: TGTGCCTGTGAAACTGAGGGAACGTACACCGATAAACTCATCTTT.

Note on this clone: Other DNA sequences in this sample translate to the same CDR3. DNA for the CDR3: TGTGCCTGTGACACCGCGGGCGACTCCTGGGACACCCGACAGATGTTTTTC. Translated, it gives CACDTAGDSWDTRQMFF. The chain couples TRDV2 to TRDJ3; D gene uncertain. Trimming removed 0 bases from V and 0 bases from J, with 8 bases in between. This CDR3 has 17 amino acids. Germline V CDR1 and CDR2: GEAIGNYY, EKD.

This clone is labeled large. This sample includes further DNA sequences coding for the same CDR3. This sequence joins TRDV3 and TRDJ2; 10 bases line up with TRDD3. The germline V gene encodes CDR1 TVYSNPD and CDR2 GDNSRS (reference sequence). The CDR3 has 16 residues. V lost 2 bases to trimming and J lost 0 bases; unmatched junction nucleotides: 6. Written as DNA, the CDR3 is TGTGCCTTTGAAGGTACTGGGGGATCTTTGACAGCACAACTCTTCTTT. This gives the protein CAFEGTGGSLTAQLFF.

Details on this clone: This same CDR3 is encoded by further DNA sequences in the sample. V gene TRDV2 combines with J gene TRDJ2; 13 nucleotides match TRDD3. V gave up 3 bases and J gave up 0 bases; unmatched junction bases: 6. This CDR3 is built from 18 residues. In germline, CDR1 is GEAIGNYY, CDR2 EKD. CDR3 in amino acids: CACDPLLGDTALTAQLFF. The CDR3, as DNA: TGTGCCTGTGACCCTCTACTGGGGGATACGGCTTTGACAGCACAACTCTTCTTT.

The V gene is TRDV3, the J gene TRDJ1; the D gene is possibly TRDD3 (5 bases). This CDR3 is built from 14 residues. Germline V gene lookup returns CDR1 TVYSNPD and CDR2 GDNSRS (reference sequence). The CDR3 nucleotides read TGTGCTATCTTTGGGATGGATTTGGCCGATAAACTCATCTTT. Its protein is CAIFGMDLADKLIF.

Worth noting for this clone: One base away lies a much larger clone, so this may be a sequencing read error. Other DNA sequences in this specimen translate into the identical CDR3. CDR3 nucleotides: TGTGCCTGTGACACGTACTGGGGGAAACCCTGGGACACCCGACAGATGTTCTTC. Translated: CACDTYWGKPWDTRQMFF. The chain is built from TRDV2 and TRDJ3; 9 positions match TRDD3. This CDR3 contains 18 residues. Germline loops: CDR1 GEAIGNYY, CDR2 EKD.

This clone was detected a few times. The chain has TRDV1 and TRDJ1; 9 nucleotides align to TRDD2. Per the germline V gene, CDR1 is TSWWSYY and CDR2 is QGS. The CDR3 has 21 residues. V lost 1 base, J lost 4 bases, and 22 bases stayed unmatched. CDR3 nucleotides: TGTGCTCTTGGGGAACGGGAGCCTTCCTACGGGACTGACTACATTGGCGATAAACTCATCTTT. Translating gives CALGEREPSYGTDYIGDKLIF.